The 2 T cell receptor beta chains listed next were all sequenced from one sample in a study of shared clonotypes between healthy human individuals. Terminally differentiated effector memory CD45RA+ cells were left out of the naive CD8 fraction, which was CD45RO-negative and positively selected for CCR7. The method was immunoSEQ multiplex PCR; TCRdb's version includes in-frame clones alone and lacks a portion of them. In the table there are millions of clones, 85% to 95% of which are singletons. Sequenced material: naive CD8+ T cells from PBMCs. Receptor source: a man between 18 and 29 years old in good health. Some clones in this sample may be carry-over from other donors' samples.

The chain is built from TRBV19 and TRBJ1-5, with 7 positions matching TRBD1. Germline V gives CDR1 LNHDA, CDR2 SQIVND (reference sequence). V shed 5 bases and J 7 bases; nucleotides not matched to a gene: 11. The CDR3 contains 15 residues. The CDR3: CASSEDRVGWQPQHF. CDR3 DNA: TGTGCCAGTAGTGAAGACAGGGTCGGTTGGCAGCCCCAGCATTTT. Together with reference TRBV19 and TRBJ1-5, the CDR3 gives the full variable domain: DGGITQSPKYLFRKEGQNVTLSCEQNLNHDAMYWYRQDPGQGLRLIYYSQIVNDFQKGDIAEGYSVSREKKESFPLTVTSAQKNPTAFYLCASSEDRVGWQPQHFGDGTRLSIL.

The CDR3 nucleotides read TGTGCCAGCAGTCTAGGGACAGAATTTTCCTACGAGCAGTACTTC. This translates into CASSLGTEFSYEQYF. This chain uses TRBV28 with TRBJ2-7, with 7 bases that match TRBD1. CDR3 length equals 15 residues. V lost 5 bases to trimming and J lost 1 base; unmatched junction nucleotides: 8. CDR1 and CDR2 from the germline V gene are MDHEN and SYDVKM.